This TCR beta chain appears in the sequencing data of a study of T cell changes during pregnancy in multiple sclerosis. The repertoire was sequenced with immunoSEQ multiplex PCR; TCRdb's copy has only in-frame clones and lacks some. The repertoire holds about 48,000 clones, with nearly 95% as singletons. Trimming cost V 0 bases and J 4 bases, with 9 bases left between them. The germline gives CDR1 ENHRY, CDR2 SYGVKD. The CDR3 runs to 15 residues. Sample: CD4+ T cells from peripheral blood mononuclear cells, taken in the first trimester of pregnancy. The source of this sequence is a female donor with multiple sclerosis, enrolled in a pregnancy study. The rearrangement joins TRBV10-3 to TRBJ2-2; D is possibly TRBD2 (6 bases). In DNA form, the CDR3 reads TGTGCCATCAGTGAGTCGAGGAGGGGCACCGGGGAGCTGTTTTTT. Its protein is CAISESRRGTGELFF.